Shown below are 29 T cell receptor beta chains from a single sample sequenced in a study of T cell repertoires in cytomegalovirus infection. TCRdb called the reads again in MiXCR, with one record for every CDR3 protein. The sample shows roughly 87,000 distinct CDR3 sequences, roughly 29% of them seen only once. The antigens for these receptors are not known. Material: CD8+ T cells from cultured PBMCs, obtained from culture after CMV antigen stimulation. The receptors here all came from a human donor in good health (CMV status not recorded). Some clones in this sample may be carry-over from other donors' samples.

In the case of this clonotype: The CDR3 carries no conserved terminal phenylalanine or tryptophan, so it likely arises from a read error. The J gene is TRBJ2-3, the V gene TRBV19; TRBD2 matches at 7 bases. The ends lost 0 bases at V and 7 bases at J; junction bases unmatched: 10. The CDR3 spans 16 residues. The germline gives CDR1 LNHDA, CDR2 SQIVND (reference sequence). The CDR3: CASSIDPGGLTNTQYS. The CDR3 region has the DNA TGTGCCAGTAGTATAGATCCGGGGGGTCTAACGAATACGCAGTATTCT.

On this clonotype: Lacking the conserved final phenylalanine or tryptophan, this CDR3 likely reflects a read error. The J gene is TRBJ2-1, the V gene TRBV6-5; D unresolved. The germline V gene encodes CDR1 MNHEY and CDR2 SVGAGI. The CDR3 has 11 amino acids. V was pared by 4 bases and J by 9 bases, with 7 bases between. Here the CDR3 reads CASSFLSEQFL. Here the CDR3 DNA reads TGTGCCAGCAGTTTTTTAAGTGAGCAGTTCTTG.

This clonotype was observed at least ten times. This chain links TRBV5-4 with TRBJ2-7, with D possibly TRBD2 on 5 matching bases. Germline V gene data show CDR1 as SGHNT and CDR2 as YYREEE (reference sequence). This CDR3 comprises 14 residues. V was cut by 0 bases and J by 3 bases, with 10 bases left in between. CDR3 region: CASSLGRTSYEQYF. The CDR3 nucleotides are TGTGCCAGCAGCTTGGGGAGGACCAGCTACGAGCAGTACTTC.

This clonotype was recorded once. This sequence joins TRBV19 and TRBJ2-7; D perhaps matches TRBD2 (5 bases). This CDR3 has 13 amino acids. Germline V gene sequence: CDR1 LNHDA, CDR2 SQIVND (reference sequence). V was trimmed by 7 bases and J by 3 bases, leaving 13 bases between them. This chain's CDR3 is CASTAARGYEQYF. CDR3 nucleotide sequence: TGTGCCAGTACCGCGGCTCGGGGCTACGAGCAGTACTTC. Using reference TRBV19 and TRBJ2-7 for the parts outside the CDR3, the full variable domain is DGGITQSPKYLFRKEGQNVTLSCEQNLNHDAMYWYRQDPGQGLRLIYYSQIVNDFQKGDIAEGYSVSREKKESFPLTVTSAQKNPTAFYLCASTAARGYEQYFGPGTRLTVT.

This clonotype has a count of ten or more. The chain carries TRBV28 and TRBJ1-5, with a weak D call TRBD1 (5 bases). Germline lookup yields CDR1 MDHEN and CDR2 SYDVKM. V lost 10 bases, J lost 2 bases, and 12 bases lay in between. This CDR3 has 13 residues. Here the CDR3 reads CATGQGGNQPQHF. For the CDR3, the DNA is TGTGCCACCGGCCAGGGAGGCAATCAGCCCCAGCATTTT. Variable domain in full (rest from reference TRBV28 and TRBJ1-5): DVKVTQSSRYLVKRTGEKVFLECVQDMDHENMFWYRQDPGLGLRLIYFSYDVKMKEKGDIPEGYSVSREKKERFSLILESASTNQTSMYLCATGQGGNQPQHFGDGTRLSIL.

In this sample, this clonotype turned up a few times. The rearrangement links TRBV2 to TRBJ1-5; D remains unclear. CDR1 is SNHLY and CDR2 is FYNNEI in the germline V gene. The CDR3 is 15 residues long. Trimming removed 2 bases at V and 2 bases at J, with 10 bases between. The CDR3 region has the DNA TGTGCCAGCAGTGAATCCGGGAGGGGCAATCAGCCCCAGCATTTT. Translated: CASSESGRGNQPQHF. Using reference TRBV2 and TRBJ1-5 for the parts outside the CDR3, the full variable domain is EPEVTQTPSHQVTQMGQEVILRCVPISNHLYFYWYRQILGQKVEFLVSFYNNEISEKSEIFDDQFSVERPDGSNFTLKIRSTKLEDSAMYFCASSESGRGNQPQHFGDGTRLSIL.

The V and J genes are TRBV5-1 and TRBJ2-7; weak D call: TRBD2 (7 bases). This CDR3 has 15 amino acids. Germline loops: CDR1 SGHRS, CDR2 YFSETQ. V was pared by 4 bases and J by 3 bases, with 17 bases between. CDR3: CASSLQGGGLYEQYF. Written as DNA, the CDR3 is TGCGCCAGCAGCCTCCAGGGCGGGGGCCTCTACGAGCAGTACTTC.

The gene calls are TRBV19 and TRBJ2-3; 8 bases are a match to TRBD2. V was pared by 5 bases and J by 2 bases, with 9 bases of the junction left unmatched. Looked up from germline, CDR1 is LNHDA and CDR2 is SQIVND (reference sequence). The CDR3 extends over 16 amino acids. Here the CDR3 DNA reads TGTGCCAGTAGTCCTCTAAGCGGGGGATCCACAGATACGCAGTATTTT. This gives the protein CASSPLSGGSTDTQYF.

The genes are TRBV19 and TRBJ1-5; possible D gene TRBD1, 5 bases. This CDR3 is built from 15 residues. V lost 2 bases and J 4 bases, leaving 12 bases between the germline ends. Germline V lookup: CDR1 LNHDA, CDR2 SQIVND (reference sequence). The CDR3 region is CASSISGAGNQPQHF. Written as DNA, the CDR3 is TGTGCCAGTAGTATATCTGGGGCAGGGAATCAGCCCCAGCATTTT.

This clonotype was seen only a few times. J is TRBJ2-1 and V is TRBV7-8, with D perhaps TRBD2 (6 bases). The germline V gene has CDR1 SGHVS and CDR2 FQNEAQ. V was cut by 1 base and J by 7 bases, with 11 bases left in between. The CDR3 sequence is 14 residues long. CDR3 DNA sequence: TGTGCCAGCAGCTTAGGAAGTAGCGGTAATGAGCAGTTCTTC. Residues: CASSLGSSGNEQFF.

Only a few counts were recorded for this clonotype. The V call is TRBV28, the J call TRBJ2-4; 7 nucleotides agree with TRBD2. J was trimmed by 8 bases and V by 5 bases; bases with no gene match: 9. This CDR3 spans 14 amino acids. Germline V lookup: CDR1 MDHEN, CDR2 SYDVKM. CDR3 region: CASSLGTAGDIQYF. In DNA form, the CDR3 reads TGTGCCAGCAGTCTAGGGACCGCGGGGGACATTCAGTACTTC.

V and J are TRBV6-6 and TRBJ1-2; 7 nucleotides match TRBD1. Germline assignment: CDR1 MNHNY and CDR2 SVGAGI (reference sequence). The CDR3 extends over 14 amino acids. V dropped 4 bases and J dropped 7; count of bases not matched to a gene: 9. This CDR3 reads CASSSPQGWGGYTF. In DNA form, the CDR3 reads TGTGCCAGCAGTTCCCCACAGGGGTGGGGTGGCTACACCTTC.

The genes are TRBV5-6 and TRBJ1-3; D not certain. Germline CDR1 SGHDT, CDR2 YYEEEE. The CDR3 runs to 16 residues. V dropped 0 bases and J dropped 0 bases, with 10 bases sitting between them. As DNA, the CDR3 is TGTGCCAGCAGCTTGGTTCAGTTCGTCTCTGGAAACACCATATATTTT. Its translation is CASSLVQFVSGNTIYF.

A few counts support this clonotype. The chain employs TRBV7-6 and TRBJ2-7, with D tentatively TRBD1 or TRBD2 (5 bases each). This CDR3 has 13 residues. From germline, CDR1 is SGHVS and CDR2 FNYEAQ. V shed 5 bases and J shed 5 bases, with 13 bases lying between them. In DNA form, the CDR3 reads TGTGCCAGCAGCCCGGGACCCATCAACGAGCAGTACTTC. Protein product: CASSPGPINEQYF.

This clonotype was detected only a few times. This chain connects TRBV2 to TRBJ2-1; TRBD2 matches 11 bases. The CDR3 is made up of 17 amino acids. V shed 5 bases and J 8 bases; nucleotides not matched to a gene: 14. Germline V gives CDR1 SNHLY, CDR2 FYNNEI. CDR3 protein: CASSYSGGATDSDEQFF. CDR3 bases: TGTGCCAGCAGTTATAGCGGGGGGGCGACGGATTCCGATGAGCAGTTCTTC.

The chain recombines TRBV6-1 with TRBJ2-3; D remains ambiguous. V was trimmed by 5 bases and J by 6 bases, leaving 6 bases between them. From germline, CDR1 is MNHNS and CDR2 SASEGT. This CDR3 is 11 amino acids long. Here the CDR3 DNA reads TGTGCCAGCAGTTCAGTGGATACGCAGTATTTT. Translating gives CASSSVDTQYF.

This clonotype occurred a few times. This chain connects TRBV7-9 to TRBJ1-2; D gene ambiguous. CDR3 length: 15 residues. V was clipped by 5 bases and J by 4 bases, with 17 bases between them. CDR1 is SEHNR, CDR2 FQNEAQ, per germline (reference sequence). Written as DNA, the CDR3 is TGTGCCAGCAGCCGCGGTCCCAGTTCTATCTATGGCTACACCTTC. Protein: CASSRGPSSIYGYTF.

This clonotype was detected many times. V usage is TRBV11-1 and J usage is TRBJ1-6; D is unresolved. Per the germline V gene, CDR1 is SGHAT and CDR2 is FQDESV (reference sequence). The CDR3 spans 12 residues. Trimming stripped 5 bases from V and 7 bases from J, with 6 bases between. The CDR3, as DNA: TGTGCCAGCAGCCTTTTGAATTCACCCCTCCACTTT. Translation: CASSLLNSPLHF.

This clonotype was observed at least ten times. The V gene is TRBV28, the J gene TRBJ2-7; 7 positions agree with TRBD1. Per the germline V gene, CDR1 is MDHEN and CDR2 is SYDVKM. J gave up 2 bases and V 5 bases, and 6 bases lay outside the gene matches. The CDR3 runs to 14 residues. In DNA form, the CDR3 reads TGTGCCAGCAGTCCCGGGACAGTGCCCTACGAGCAGTACTTC. Its protein product is CASSPGTVPYEQYF.

The chain links TRBV9 to TRBJ2-2; 7 bases agree with TRBD2. Losses at the gene ends were 0 bases for V and 5 bases for J; bases not matched to a gene: 7. Germline V gene data show CDR1 as SGDLS and CDR2 as YYNGEE. The CDR3 loop spans 16 amino acids. DNA of the CDR3: TGTGCCAGCAGCGTAGTCCCTAGCGGTCAGACCGGGGAGCTGTTTTTT. The encoded protein is CASSVVPSGQTGELFF.

This clonotype was recorded many times. V is TRBV28 and J is TRBJ2-6, with D maybe TRBD2 (5 bases). The CDR3 spans 17 residues. The V end was cut by 5 bases, the J end by 2 bases, with 16 bases between. Germline V CDR1 and CDR2: MDHEN, SYDVKM. As DNA, the CDR3 is TGTGCCAGCAGTCCCCCGGGCGGGCGAACTGGGGCCAACGTCCTGACTTTC. As protein: CASSPPGGRTGANVLTF.

This clonotype has a handful of counts. This chain links TRBV12-3 or TRBV12-4 with TRBJ2-5; D gene ambiguous. The V end was cut by 6 bases, the J end by 0 bases, with 8 bases between. There are 13 residues in the CDR3. CDR3 residues: CASSPVNQETQYF. The CDR3 bases are TGTGCCAGCAGCCCAGTGAACCAAGAGACCCAGTACTTC.

The V call is TRBV7-2, the J call TRBJ1-1; 12 bases agree with TRBD1. The junction had 10 bases not matched to a gene; V was cut back by 8 bases and J by 3 bases. Germline V gives CDR1 SGHTA, CDR2 FQGNSA. The CDR3 is made up of 16 amino acids. The CDR3 is CASRDRGRGMDTEAFF. The CDR3 region has the DNA TGTGCCAGCCGGGACAGGGGGCGCGGAATGGACACTGAAGCTTTCTTT.

J is TRBJ1-5 and V is TRBV27, with a tentative D call TRBD1 (6 bases). Per germline, CDR1 MNHEY and CDR2 SMNVEV (reference sequence). The V and J ends lost 5 bases and 1 base respectively, with 9 bases between them. The CDR3 runs to 14 residues. The CDR3 DNA reads TGTGCCAGCAGTCACGACAGGAGCAATCAGCCCCAGCATTTT. Encoded protein: CASSHDRSNQPQHF.

V is TRBV7-9 and J is TRBJ2-1; D remains unclear. The CDR3 is 14 residues long. Germline V CDR1 and CDR2: SEHNR, FQNEAQ (reference sequence). Trimming removed 1 base from V and 0 bases from J, with 4 bases in between. The CDR3: CASSLDGSYNEQFF. The CDR3 region has the DNA TGTGCCAGCAGCTTAGACGGCTCCTACAATGAGCAGTTCTTC.

This clonotype was picked up a small number of times. The chain joins TRBV5-4 to TRBJ2-1; no reliable D call. Trimming took off 2 bases at V and 2 bases at J, with 5 bases between the two ends. This CDR3 region has 13 residues. CDR1 and CDR2 from the germline V gene are SGHNT and YYREEE (reference sequence). The CDR3 region has the DNA TGTGCCAGCAGCTTCCCTCCCTACAATGAGCAGTTCTTC. Translation gives CASSFPPYNEQFF.

This clonotype was recorded many times. J is TRBJ1-4 and V is TRBV19, with D perhaps TRBD1 (5 bases). Germline V gene lookup returns CDR1 LNHDA and CDR2 SQIVND (reference sequence). The CDR3 runs to 15 residues. Trimming took off 5 bases at V and 2 bases at J, with 12 bases between the two ends. The CDR3: CASSDEGRTNEKLFF. CDR3 bases: TGTGCCAGTAGTGACGAGGGGCGGACTAATGAAAAACTGTTTTTT.

The rearrangement joins TRBV2 to TRBJ2-1, with D possibly being TRBD1 (6 bases). The ends were cut back, 6 bases at V and 9 bases at J, with 12 bases in the middle. Germline CDR1 reads SNHLY; CDR2 reads FYNNEI. This CDR3 comprises 12 residues. The CDR3 DNA reads TGTGCCAGCAGGGGAACAGGGATTGAGCAGTTCTTC. Translating gives CASRGTGIEQFF.

This sequence joins TRBV4-1 and TRBJ2-7, with TRBD1 matching 12 bases. CDR1 and CDR2 from the germline V gene are MGHRA and YSYEKL. V was pared by 3 bases and J by 6 bases, with 6 bases of the junction left unmatched. The CDR3 is made up of 15 amino acids. CDR3 protein: CASSQTGTGGSEQYF. DNA for the CDR3: TGCGCCAGCAGCCAGACCGGGACAGGGGGCTCCGAGCAGTACTTC.